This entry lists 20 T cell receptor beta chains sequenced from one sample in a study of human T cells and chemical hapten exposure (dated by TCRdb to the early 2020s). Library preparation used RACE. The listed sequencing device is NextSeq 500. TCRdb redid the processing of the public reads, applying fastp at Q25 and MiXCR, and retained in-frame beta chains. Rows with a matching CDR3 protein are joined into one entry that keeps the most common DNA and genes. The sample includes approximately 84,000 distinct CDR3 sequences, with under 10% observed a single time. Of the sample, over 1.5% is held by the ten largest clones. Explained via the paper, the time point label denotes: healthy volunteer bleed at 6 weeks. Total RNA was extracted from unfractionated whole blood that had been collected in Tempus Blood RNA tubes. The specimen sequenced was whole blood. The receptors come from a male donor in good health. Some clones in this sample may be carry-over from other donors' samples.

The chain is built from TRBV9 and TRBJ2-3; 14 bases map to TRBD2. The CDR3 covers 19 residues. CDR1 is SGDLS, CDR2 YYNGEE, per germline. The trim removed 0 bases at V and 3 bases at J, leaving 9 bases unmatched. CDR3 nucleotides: TGTGCCAGCAGCGTAGAACTCGGACTAGCGGGAGGTAGTACAGATACGCAGTATTTT. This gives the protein CASSVELGLAGGSTDTQYF.

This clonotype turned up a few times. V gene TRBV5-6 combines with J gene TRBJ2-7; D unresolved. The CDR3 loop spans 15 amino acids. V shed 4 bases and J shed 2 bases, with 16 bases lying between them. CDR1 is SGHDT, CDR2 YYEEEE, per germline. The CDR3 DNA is TGTGCCAGCAGCCCCGCCCCGGGTCTAACCTACGAGCAGTACTTC. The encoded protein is CASSPAPGLTYEQYF.

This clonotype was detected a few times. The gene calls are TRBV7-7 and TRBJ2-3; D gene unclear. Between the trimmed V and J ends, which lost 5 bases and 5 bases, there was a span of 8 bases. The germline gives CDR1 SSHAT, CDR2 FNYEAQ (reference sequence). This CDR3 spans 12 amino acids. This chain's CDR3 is CASSLEEDTQYF. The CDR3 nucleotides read TGTGCCAGCAGCCTAGAAGAAGATACGCAGTATTTT.

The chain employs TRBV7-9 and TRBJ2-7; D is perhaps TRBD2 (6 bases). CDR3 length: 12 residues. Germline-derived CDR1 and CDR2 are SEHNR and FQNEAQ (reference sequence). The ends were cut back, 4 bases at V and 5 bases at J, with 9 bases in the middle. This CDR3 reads CASSSGRNEQYF. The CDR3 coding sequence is TGTGCCAGCAGCTCGGGGAGGAACGAGCAGTACTTC.

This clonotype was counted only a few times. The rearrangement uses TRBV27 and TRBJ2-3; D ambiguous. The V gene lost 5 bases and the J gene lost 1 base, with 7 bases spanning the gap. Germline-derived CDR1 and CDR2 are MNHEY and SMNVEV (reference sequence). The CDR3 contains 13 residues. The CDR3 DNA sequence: TGTGCCAGCAGTCTCGTACGCACAGATACGCAGTATTTT. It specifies CASSLVRTDTQYF.

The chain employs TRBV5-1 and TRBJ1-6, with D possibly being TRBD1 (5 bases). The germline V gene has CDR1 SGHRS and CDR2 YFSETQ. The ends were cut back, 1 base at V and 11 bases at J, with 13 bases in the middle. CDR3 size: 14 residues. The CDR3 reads CASSLSPRATPLHF. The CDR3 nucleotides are TGCGCCAGCAGCTTGAGTCCCAGGGCTACACCCCTCCACTTT.

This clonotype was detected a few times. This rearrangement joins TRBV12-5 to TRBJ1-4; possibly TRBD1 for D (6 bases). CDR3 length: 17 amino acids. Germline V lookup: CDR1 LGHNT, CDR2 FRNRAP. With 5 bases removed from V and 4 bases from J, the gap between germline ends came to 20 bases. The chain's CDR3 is CASGLPEEGVHNEKLFF. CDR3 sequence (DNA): TGTGCTAGTGGTCTCCCCGAGGAGGGGGTACATAATGAAAAACTGTTTTTT.

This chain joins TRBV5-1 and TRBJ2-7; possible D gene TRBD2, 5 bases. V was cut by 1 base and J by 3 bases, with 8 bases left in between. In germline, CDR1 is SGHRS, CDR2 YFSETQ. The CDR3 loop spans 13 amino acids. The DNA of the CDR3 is TGCGCCAGCAGCTTGACAGACTACTACGAGCAGTACTTC. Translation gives CASSLTDYYEQYF. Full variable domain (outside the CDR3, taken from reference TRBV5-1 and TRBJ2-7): KAGVTQTPRYLIKTRGQQVTLSCSPISGHRSVSWYQQTPGQGLQFLFEYFSETQRNKGNFPGRFSGRQFSNSRSEMNVSTLELGDSALYLCASSLTDYYEQYFGPGTRLTVT.

The CDR3 DNA reads TGTGCCAGCAGCGCTTACACCAGCTACGAGCAGTACTTC. Encoded protein: CASSAYTSYEQYF. The V gene is TRBV7-2, the J gene TRBJ2-7; D not resolved. The CDR3 has 13 residues. V was pared by 5 bases and J by 3 bases, with 11 bases between. The germline gives CDR1 SGHTA, CDR2 FQGNSA.

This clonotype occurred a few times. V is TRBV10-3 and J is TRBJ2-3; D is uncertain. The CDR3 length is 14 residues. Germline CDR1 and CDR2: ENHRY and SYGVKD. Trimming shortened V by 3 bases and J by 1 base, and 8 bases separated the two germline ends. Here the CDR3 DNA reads TGTGCCATCAGTGACGGTTCGGGCACAGATACGCAGTATTTT. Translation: CAISDGSGTDTQYF.

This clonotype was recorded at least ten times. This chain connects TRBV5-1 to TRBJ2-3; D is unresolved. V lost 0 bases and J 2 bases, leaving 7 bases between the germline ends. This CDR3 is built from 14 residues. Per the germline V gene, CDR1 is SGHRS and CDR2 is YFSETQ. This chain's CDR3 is CASSLGSSTDTQYF. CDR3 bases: TGCGCCAGCAGCTTGGGCTCCTCCACAGATACGCAGTATTTT.

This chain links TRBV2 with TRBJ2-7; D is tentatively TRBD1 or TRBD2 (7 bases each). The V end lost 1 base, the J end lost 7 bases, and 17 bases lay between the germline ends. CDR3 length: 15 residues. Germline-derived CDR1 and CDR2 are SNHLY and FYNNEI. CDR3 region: CASSEVQGGLGEQYF. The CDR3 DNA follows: TGTGCCAGCAGTGAAGTGCAGGGGGGGCTAGGAGAGCAGTACTTC.

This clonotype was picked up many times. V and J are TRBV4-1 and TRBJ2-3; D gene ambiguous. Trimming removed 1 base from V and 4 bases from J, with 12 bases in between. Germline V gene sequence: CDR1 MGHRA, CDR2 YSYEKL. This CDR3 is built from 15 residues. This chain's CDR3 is CASSQADLLADTQYF. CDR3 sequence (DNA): TGCGCCAGCAGCCAAGCAGATTTGTTAGCAGATACGCAGTATTTT.

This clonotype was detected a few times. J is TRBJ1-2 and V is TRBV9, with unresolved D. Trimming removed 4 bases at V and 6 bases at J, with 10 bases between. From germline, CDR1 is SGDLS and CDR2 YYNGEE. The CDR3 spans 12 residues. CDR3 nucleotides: TGTGCCAGCAGCTCCCGGACGGATGGCTACACCTTC. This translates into CASSSRTDGYTF.

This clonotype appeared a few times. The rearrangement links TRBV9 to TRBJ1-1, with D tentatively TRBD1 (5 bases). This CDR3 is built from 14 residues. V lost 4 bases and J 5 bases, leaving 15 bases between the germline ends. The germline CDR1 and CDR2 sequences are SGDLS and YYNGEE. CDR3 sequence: CASSPGEGITEAFF. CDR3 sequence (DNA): TGTGCCAGCAGCCCCGGGGAGGGGATTACTGAAGCTTTCTTT.

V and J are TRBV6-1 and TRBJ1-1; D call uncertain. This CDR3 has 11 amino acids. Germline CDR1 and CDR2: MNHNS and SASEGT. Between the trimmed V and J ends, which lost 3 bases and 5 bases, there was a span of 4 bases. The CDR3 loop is CASSDLTEAFF. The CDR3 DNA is TGTGCCAGCAGTGACCTGACTGAAGCTTTCTTT.

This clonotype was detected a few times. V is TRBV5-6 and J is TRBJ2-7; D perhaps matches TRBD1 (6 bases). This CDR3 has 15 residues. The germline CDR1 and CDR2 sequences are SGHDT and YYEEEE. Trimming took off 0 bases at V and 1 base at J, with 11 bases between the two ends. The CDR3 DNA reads TGTGCCAGCAGCTTGGGGCCAGGGGTGTCCTACGAGCAGTACTTC. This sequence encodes CASSLGPGVSYEQYF.

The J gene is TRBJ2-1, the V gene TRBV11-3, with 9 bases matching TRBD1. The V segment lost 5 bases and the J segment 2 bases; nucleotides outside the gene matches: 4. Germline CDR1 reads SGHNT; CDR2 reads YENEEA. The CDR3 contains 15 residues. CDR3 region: CASSTRTGAYNEQFF. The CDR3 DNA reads TGTGCCAGCAGCACCAGGACAGGGGCCTACAATGAGCAGTTCTTC.

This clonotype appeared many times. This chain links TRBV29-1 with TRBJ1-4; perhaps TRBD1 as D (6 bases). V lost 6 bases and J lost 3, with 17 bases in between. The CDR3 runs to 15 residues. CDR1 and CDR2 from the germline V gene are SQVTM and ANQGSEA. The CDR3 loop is CSVTLGGHANEKLFF. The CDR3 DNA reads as TGCAGCGTGACCCTAGGGGGACACGCTAATGAAAAACTGTTTTTT.

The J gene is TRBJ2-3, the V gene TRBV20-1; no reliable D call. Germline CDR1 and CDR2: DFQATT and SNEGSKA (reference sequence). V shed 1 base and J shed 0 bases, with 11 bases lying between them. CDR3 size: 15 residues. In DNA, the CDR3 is TGCAGTGCTAGAGTTGGCGGCCGGAGCACAGATACGCAGTATTTT. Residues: CSARVGGRSTDTQYF.